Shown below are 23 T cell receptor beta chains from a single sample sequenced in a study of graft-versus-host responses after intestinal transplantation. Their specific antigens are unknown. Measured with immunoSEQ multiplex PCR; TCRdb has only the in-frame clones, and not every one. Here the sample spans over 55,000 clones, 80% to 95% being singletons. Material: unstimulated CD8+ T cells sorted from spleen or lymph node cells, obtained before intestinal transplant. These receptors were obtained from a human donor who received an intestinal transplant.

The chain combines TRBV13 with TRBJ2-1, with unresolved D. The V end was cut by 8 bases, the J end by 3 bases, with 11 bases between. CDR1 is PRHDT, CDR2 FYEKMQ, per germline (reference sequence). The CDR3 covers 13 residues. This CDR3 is CASSPNSYNEQFF. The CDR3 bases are TGTGCCAGCTCCCCGAACAGCTACAATGAGCAGTTCTTC.

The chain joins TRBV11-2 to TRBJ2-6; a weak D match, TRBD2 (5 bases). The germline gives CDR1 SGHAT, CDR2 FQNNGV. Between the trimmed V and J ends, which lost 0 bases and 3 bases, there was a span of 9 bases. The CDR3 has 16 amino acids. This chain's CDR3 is CASSLELRDGANVLTF. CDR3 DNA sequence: TGTGCCAGCAGCTTAGAATTGAGGGATGGGGCCAACGTCCTGACTTTC.

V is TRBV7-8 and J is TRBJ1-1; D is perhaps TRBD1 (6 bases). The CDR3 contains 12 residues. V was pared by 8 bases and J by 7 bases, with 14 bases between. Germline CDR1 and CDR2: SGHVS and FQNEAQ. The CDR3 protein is CASSGGGNEAFF. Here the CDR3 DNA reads TGTGCCAGCTCGGGGGGCGGGAATGAAGCTTTCTTT.

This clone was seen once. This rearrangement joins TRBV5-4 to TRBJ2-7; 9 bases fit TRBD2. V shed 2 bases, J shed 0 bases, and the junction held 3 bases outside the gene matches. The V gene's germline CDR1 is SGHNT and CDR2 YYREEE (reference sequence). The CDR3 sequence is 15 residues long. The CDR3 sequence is CASSFGGGASYEQYF. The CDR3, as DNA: TGTGCCAGCAGCTTTGGCGGGGGGGCCTCCTACGAGCAGTACTTC.

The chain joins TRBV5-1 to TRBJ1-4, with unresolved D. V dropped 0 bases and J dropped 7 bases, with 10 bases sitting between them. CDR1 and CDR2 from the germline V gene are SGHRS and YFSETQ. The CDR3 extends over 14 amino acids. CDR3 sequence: CASSLVSRGEKLFF. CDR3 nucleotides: TGCGCCAGCAGCTTGGTGAGCCGCGGTGAAAAACTGTTTTTT.

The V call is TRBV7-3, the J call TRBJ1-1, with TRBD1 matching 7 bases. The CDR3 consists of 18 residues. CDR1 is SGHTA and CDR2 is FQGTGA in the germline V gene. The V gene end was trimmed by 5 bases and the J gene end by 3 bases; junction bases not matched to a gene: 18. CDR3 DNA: TGTGCCAGCAGCCCGACGTTTGGACAGGTTCTGGGGGACACTGAAGCTTTCTTT. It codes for CASSPTFGQVLGDTEAFF. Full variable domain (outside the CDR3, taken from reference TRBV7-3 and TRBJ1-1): GAGVSQTPSNKVTEKGKYVELRCDPISGHTALYWYRQSLGQGPEFLIYFQGTGAADDSGLPNDRFFAVRPEGSVSTLKIQRTERGDSAVYLCASSPTFGQVLGDTEAFFGQGTRLTVV.

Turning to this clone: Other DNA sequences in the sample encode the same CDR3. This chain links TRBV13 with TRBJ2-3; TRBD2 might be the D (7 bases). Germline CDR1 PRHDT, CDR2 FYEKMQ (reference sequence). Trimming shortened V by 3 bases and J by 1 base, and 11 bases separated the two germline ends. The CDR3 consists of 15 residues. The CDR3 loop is CASSLGGAGTDTQYF. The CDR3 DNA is TGTGCCAGCAGCTTGGGGGGGGCGGGCACAGATACGCAGTATTTT.

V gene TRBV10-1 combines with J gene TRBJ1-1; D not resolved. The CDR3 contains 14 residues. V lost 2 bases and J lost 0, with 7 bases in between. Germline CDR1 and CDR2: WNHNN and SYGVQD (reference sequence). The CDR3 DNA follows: TGCGCCAGCAGTGAGAGCCCCATGAACACTGAAGCTTTCTTT. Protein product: CASSESPMNTEAFF.

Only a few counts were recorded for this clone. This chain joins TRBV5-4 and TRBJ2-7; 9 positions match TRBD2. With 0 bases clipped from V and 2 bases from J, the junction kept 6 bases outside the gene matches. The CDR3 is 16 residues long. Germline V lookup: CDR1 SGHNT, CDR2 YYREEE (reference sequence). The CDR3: CASSLVSGGPTYEQYF. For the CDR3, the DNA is TGTGCCAGCAGCTTGGTTAGCGGGGGCCCAACCTACGAGCAGTACTTC.

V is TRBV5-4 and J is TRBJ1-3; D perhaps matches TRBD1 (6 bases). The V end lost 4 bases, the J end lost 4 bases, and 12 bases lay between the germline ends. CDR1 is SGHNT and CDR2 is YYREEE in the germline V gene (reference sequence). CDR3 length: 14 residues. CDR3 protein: CASSPGVSGNTIYF. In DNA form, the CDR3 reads TGTGCCAGCAGCCCAGGGGTGTCCGGAAACACCATATATTTT.

In nucleotides, the CDR3 is TGTGCCAGCAGCTTTTTCGTAACTGGACAGGGGAATTTTGAGCAGTACTTC. It codes for CASSFFVTGQGNFEQYF. J is TRBJ2-7 and V is TRBV7-6; 9 positions match TRBD1. Germline-derived CDR1 and CDR2 are SGHVS and FNYEAQ. V was clipped by 3 bases and J by 7 bases; unmatched bases: 16. The CDR3 covers 17 residues.

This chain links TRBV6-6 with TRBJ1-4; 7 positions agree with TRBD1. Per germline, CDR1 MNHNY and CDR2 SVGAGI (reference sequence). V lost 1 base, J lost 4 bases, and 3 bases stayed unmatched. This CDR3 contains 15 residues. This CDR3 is CASSYLDRHNEKLFF. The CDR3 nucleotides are TGTGCCAGCAGTTACTTGGACAGGCATAATGAAAAACTGTTTTTT.

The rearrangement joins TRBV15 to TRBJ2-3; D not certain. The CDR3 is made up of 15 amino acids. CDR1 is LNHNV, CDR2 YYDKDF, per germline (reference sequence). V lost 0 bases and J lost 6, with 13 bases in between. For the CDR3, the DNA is TGTGCCACCAGCAGAGATCGAGTCTTGTTGGATACGCAGTATTTT. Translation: CATSRDRVLLDTQYF.

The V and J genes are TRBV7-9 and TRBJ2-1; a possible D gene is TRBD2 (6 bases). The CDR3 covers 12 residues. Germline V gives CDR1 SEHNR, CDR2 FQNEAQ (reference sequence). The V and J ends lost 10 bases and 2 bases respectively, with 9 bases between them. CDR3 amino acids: CATLAAYNEQFF. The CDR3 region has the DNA TGTGCCACCTTAGCGGCCTACAATGAGCAGTTCTTC.

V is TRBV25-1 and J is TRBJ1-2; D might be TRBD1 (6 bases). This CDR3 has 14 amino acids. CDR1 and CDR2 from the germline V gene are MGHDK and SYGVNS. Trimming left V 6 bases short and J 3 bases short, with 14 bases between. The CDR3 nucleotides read TGTGCCAGCAGCCAGGGGCCCGGAGACTATGGCTACACCTTC. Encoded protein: CASSQGPGDYGYTF.

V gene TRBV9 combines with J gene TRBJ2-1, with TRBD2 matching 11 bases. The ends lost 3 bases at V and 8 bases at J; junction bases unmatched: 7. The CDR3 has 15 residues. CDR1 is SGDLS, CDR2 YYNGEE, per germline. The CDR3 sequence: CASSASGGFMDEQFF. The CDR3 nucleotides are TGTGCCAGCAGCGCTAGCGGGGGGTTTATGGATGAGCAGTTCTTC.

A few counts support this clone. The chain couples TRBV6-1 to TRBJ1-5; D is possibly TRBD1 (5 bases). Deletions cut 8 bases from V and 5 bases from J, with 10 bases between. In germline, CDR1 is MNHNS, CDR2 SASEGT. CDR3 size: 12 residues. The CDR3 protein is CASGGRDQPQHF. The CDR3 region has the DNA TGTGCCAGCGGGGGGAGGGATCAGCCCCAGCATTTT.

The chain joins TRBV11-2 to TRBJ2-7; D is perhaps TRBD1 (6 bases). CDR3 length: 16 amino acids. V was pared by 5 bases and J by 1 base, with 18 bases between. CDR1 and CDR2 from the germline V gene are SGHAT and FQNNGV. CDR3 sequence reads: CASSPLGEGGSYEQYF. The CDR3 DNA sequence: TGTGCCAGCAGCCCACTCGGTGAAGGGGGTTCCTACGAGCAGTACTTC.

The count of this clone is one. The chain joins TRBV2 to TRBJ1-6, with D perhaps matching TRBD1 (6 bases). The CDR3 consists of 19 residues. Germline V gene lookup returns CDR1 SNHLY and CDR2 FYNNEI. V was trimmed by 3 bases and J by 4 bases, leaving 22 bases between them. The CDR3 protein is CASSEIGQLGQIYNSPLHF. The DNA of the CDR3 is TGTGCCAGCAGTGAGATCGGACAGTTGGGCCAGATATATAATTCACCCCTCCACTTT.

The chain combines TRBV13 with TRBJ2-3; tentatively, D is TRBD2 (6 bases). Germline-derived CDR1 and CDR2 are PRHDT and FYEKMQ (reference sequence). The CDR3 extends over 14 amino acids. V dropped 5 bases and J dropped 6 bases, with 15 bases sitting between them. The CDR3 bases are TGTGCCAGCAGCCCGTCCTCACTAGCCGATACGCAGTATTTT. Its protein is CASSPSSLADTQYF.

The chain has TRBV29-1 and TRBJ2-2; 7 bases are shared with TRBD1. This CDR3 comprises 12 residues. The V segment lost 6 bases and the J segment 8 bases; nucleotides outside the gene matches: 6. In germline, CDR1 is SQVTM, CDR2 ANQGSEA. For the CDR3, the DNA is TGCAGCGTCGACAGGGTCGGGGGGGAGCTGTTTTTT. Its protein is CSVDRVGGELFF.

CDR3 loop: CASSKVGRQGVCEQYF. The CDR3 nucleotides read TGTGCCAGCAGCAAAGTCGGCCGGCAGGGGGTGTGTGAGCAGTACTTC. The rearrangement joins TRBV21-1 to TRBJ2-7; the DNA was not used to check the table's D call, TRBD1. TRBV21-1 has pseudogene status. The CDR3 runs 16 residues.

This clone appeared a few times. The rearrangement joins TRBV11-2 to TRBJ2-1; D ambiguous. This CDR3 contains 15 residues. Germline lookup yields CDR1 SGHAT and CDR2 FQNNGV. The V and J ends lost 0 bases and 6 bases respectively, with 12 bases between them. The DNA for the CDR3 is TGTGCCAGCAGCTTAGAGTTTGTGGCTCCCAATGAGCAGTTCTTC. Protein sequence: CASSLEFVAPNEQFF.